The present TCR beta chain was sequenced within a study of cytomegalovirus exposure and HLA in healthy donors. Primers for the PCR totalled 60 Vbeta and 13 Jbeta. Clones were read by immunoSEQ multiplex PCR, and TCRdb kept only the in-frame ones, dropping some. The data contain tens of thousands of clones, around 89% of them singletons. Study observations and caveats: Later analysis revealed greater clonal expansion in HLA-associated TCR beta chains than in equally common others. Confirmation in vitro established that a few CMV-associated chains were specific for CMV antigens. Rarity characterized most TCR sequences, yet some public TCRs appeared in many donors.

With regard to this clone: The antigen remains undetermined.

V was shortened by 10 bases and J by 0 bases, with 10 bases between the two germline ends. This CDR3 region has 12 residues. Germline V gene data show CDR1 as MNHNS and CDR2 as SASEGT. Healthy bone marrow donors formed the donor group. This chain links TRBV6-1 with TRBJ2-7, with D perhaps TRBD2 (5 bases). The sequence was collected from a man aged 25-45 years in good health and CMV-seropositive. The specimen sequenced was PBMCs. CDR3 sequence reads: CATRDPSYEQYF. The CDR3 coding sequence is TGTGCCACCCGGGATCCCTCCTACGAGCAGTACTTC.